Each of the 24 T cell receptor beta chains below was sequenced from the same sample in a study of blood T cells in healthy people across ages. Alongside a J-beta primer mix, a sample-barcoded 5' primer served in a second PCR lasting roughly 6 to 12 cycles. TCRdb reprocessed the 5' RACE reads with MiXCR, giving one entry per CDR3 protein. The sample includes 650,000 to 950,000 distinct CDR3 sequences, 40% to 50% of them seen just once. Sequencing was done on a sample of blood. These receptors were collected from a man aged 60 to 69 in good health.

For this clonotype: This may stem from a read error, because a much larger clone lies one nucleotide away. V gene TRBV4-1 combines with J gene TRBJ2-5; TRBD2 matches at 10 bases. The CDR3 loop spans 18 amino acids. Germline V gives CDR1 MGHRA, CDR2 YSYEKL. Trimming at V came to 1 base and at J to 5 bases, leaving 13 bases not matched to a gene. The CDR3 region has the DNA TGCGCCAGCAGCCAAGGCCACGGACTAGCGGACTCATGGGAGACCCAGTACTTC. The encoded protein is CASSQGHGLADSWETQYF.

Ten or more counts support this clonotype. The CDR3 DNA is TGTGCCAGCAGTTTTGGGACTAATATCGAGGTAGATACGCAGTATTTT. Encoded protein: CASSFGTNIEVDTQYF. The rearrangement uses TRBV6-6 and TRBJ2-3; TRBD2 matches 7 bases. The trim removed 4 bases at V and 5 bases at J, leaving 12 bases unmatched. This CDR3 is built from 16 residues. The germline gives CDR1 MNHNY, CDR2 SVGAGI (reference sequence).

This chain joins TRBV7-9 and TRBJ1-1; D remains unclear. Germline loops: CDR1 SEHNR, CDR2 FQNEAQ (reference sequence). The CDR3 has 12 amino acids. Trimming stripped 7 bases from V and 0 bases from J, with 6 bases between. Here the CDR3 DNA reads TGTGCCAGCATGCCGATGAACACTGAAGCTTTCTTT. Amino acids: CASMPMNTEAFF.

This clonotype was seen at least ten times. The CDR3 region has the DNA TGTGCCAGCAGCTCGACTAGCGGGGTCACAGATACGCAGTATTTT. Its translation is CASSSTSGVTDTQYF. The chain has TRBV7-9 and TRBJ2-3; 11 bases match TRBD2. Germline V gene lookup returns CDR1 SEHNR and CDR2 FQNEAQ (reference sequence). The length of the CDR3 is 15 residues. The junction had 2 bases not matched to a gene; V was cut back by 4 bases and J by 2 bases.

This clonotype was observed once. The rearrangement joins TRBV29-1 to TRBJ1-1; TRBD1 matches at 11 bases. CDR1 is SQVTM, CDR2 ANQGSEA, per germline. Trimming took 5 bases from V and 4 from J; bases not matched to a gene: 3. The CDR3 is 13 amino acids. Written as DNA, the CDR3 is TGCAGCGTTCTAGGGACAGGGGGCACTGAAGCTTTCTTT. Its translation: CSVLGTGGTEAFF.

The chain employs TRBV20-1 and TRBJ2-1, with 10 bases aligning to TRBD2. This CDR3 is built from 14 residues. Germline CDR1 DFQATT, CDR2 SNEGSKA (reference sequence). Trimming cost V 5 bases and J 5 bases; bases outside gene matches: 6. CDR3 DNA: TGCAGTGCTTCTAGCGGGGGCCCCGACAATGAGCAGTTCTTC. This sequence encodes CSASSGGPDNEQFF.

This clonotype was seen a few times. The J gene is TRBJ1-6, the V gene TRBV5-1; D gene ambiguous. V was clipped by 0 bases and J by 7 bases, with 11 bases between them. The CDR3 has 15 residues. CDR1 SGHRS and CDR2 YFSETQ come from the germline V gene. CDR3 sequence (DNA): TGCGCCAGCAGCTTGGTTCAGGCGACCAATTCACCCCTCCACTTT. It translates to CASSLVQATNSPLHF.

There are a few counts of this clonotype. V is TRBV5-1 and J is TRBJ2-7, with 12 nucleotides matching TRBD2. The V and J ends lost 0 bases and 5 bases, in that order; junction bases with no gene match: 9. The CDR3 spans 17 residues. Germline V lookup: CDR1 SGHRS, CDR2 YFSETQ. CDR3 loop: CASSLEKTSGGSNEQYF. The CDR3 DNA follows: TGCGCCAGCAGCTTGGAAAAGACTAGCGGGGGATCGAACGAGCAGTACTTC.

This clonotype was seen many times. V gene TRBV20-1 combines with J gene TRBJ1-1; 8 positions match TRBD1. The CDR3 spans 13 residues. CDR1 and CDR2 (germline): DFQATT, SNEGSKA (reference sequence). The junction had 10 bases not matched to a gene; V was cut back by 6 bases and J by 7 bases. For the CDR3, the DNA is TGCAGTGCGACGGACAGGGACGTGGGTGAAGCTTTCTTT. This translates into CSATDRDVGEAFF.

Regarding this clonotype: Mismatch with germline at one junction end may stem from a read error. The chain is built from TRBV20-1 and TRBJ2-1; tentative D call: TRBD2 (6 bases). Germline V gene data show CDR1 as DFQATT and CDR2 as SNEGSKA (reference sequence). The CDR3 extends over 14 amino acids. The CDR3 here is CSARERGDYNEQSF. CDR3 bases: TGCAGTGCTAGAGAGCGGGGAGACTACAATGAGCAGTCCTTC.

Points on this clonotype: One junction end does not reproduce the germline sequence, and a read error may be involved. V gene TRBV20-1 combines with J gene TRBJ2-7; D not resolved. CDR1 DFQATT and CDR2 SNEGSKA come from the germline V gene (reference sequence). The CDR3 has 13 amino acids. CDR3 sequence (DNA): TGCAGTGCTAGAGATATCGATCTCGGCGAGCGGTACTTC. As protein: CSARDIDLGERYF.

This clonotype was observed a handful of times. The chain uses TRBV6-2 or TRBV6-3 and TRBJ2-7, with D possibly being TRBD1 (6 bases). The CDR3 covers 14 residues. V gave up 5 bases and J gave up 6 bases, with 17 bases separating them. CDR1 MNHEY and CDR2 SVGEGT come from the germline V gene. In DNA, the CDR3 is TGTGCCAGCAGTAAAGGGACACCGTCGGTCGAGCAGTACTTC. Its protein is CASSKGTPSVEQYF.

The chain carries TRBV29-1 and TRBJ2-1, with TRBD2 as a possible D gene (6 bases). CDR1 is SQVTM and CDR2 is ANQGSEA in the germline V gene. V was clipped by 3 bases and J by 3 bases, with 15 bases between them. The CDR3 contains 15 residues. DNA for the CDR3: TGCAGCGTTGACGCTTGGATGGGACTCTACAATGAGCAGTTCTTC. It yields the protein CSVDAWMGLYNEQFF.

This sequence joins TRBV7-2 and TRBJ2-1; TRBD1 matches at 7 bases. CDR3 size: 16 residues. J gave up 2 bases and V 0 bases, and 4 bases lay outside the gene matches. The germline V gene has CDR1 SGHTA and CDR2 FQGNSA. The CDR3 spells CASSLAPGTAYNEQFF. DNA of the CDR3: TGTGCCAGCAGCTTAGCCCCGGGGACAGCCTACAATGAGCAGTTCTTC.

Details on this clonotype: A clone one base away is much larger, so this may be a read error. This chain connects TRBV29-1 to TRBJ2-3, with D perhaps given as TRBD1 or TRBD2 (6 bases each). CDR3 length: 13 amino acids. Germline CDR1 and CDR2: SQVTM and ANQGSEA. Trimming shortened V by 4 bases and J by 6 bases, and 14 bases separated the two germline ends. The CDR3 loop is CSVGGRGADTQYF. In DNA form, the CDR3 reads TGCAGCGTTGGGGGGCGGGGTGCGGATACGCAGTATTTT.

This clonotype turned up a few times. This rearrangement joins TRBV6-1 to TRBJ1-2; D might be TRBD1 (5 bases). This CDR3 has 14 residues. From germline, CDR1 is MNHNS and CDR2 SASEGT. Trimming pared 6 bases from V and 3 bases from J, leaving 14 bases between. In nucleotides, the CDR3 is TGTGCCAGCAGGGGGACCGCGAGTTACTATGGCTACACCTTC. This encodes CASRGTASYYGYTF.

The CDR3 spells CASSFGGDASTDTQYF. The CDR3 nucleotides read TGTGCCAGCAGTTTTGGCGGGGACGCGAGCACAGATACGCAGTATTTT. This sequence joins TRBV12-3 or TRBV12-4 and TRBJ2-3; D is perhaps TRBD2 (6 bases). V was trimmed by 3 bases and J by 0 bases, leaving 13 bases between them. The CDR3 is 16 amino acids.

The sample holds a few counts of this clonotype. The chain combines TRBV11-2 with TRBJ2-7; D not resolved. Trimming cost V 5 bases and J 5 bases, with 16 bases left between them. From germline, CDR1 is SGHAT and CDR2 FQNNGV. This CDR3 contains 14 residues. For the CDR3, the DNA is TGTGCCAGCAGCGCCGCCGGGTCCCTTGACGAGCAGTACTTC. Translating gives CASSAAGSLDEQYF.

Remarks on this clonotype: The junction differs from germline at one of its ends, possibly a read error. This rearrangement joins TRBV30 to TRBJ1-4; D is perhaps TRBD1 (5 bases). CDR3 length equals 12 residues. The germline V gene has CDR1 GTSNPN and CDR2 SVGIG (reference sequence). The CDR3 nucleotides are TGTGCCGGGAGTGTCGGGGGTAGGGAACTGTTTTTT. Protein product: CAGSVGGRELFF.

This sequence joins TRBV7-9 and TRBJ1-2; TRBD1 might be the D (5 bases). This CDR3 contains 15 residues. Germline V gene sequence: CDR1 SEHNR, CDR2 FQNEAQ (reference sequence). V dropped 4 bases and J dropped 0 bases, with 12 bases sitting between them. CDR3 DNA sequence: TGTGCCAGCAGCTCGGCCAGGGCTGCTAACTATGGCTACACCTTC. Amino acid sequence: CASSSARAANYGYTF.

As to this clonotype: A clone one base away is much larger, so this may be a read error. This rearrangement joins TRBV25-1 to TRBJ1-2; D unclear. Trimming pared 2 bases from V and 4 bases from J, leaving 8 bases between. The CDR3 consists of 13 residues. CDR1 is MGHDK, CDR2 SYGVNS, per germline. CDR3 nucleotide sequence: TGTGCCAGCAGTGAACGGAGTTCCTATGGCTACACCTTC. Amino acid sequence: CASSERSSYGYTF.

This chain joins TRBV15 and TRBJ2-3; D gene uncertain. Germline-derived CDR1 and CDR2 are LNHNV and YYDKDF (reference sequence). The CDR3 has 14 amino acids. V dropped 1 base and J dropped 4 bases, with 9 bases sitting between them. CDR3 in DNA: TGTGCCACCAGCAGAGGTGGGGAAGCAGATACGCAGTATTTT. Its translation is CATSRGGEADTQYF.

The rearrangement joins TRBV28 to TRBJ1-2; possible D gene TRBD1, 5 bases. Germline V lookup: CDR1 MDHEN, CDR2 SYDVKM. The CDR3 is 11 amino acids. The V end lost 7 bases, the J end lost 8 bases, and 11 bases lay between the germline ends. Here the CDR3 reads CASNQGRGYTF. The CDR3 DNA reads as TGTGCCAGCAATCAGGGTCGGGGCTACACCTTC.

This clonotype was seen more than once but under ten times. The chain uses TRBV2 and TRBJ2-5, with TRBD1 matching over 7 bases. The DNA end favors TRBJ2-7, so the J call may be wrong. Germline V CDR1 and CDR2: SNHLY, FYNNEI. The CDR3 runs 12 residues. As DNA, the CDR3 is TGTGCCAGCGGACAGGCTTCCTACGAGCAGTACTTC. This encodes CASGQASYEQYF.